The 6 T cell receptor beta chains below come from one sample, sequenced in a study of cytomegalovirus exposure and HLA in healthy donors (dated by TCRdb to about 2017). Library generation was performed with the immunoSEQ multiplex PCR assay. TCRdb provides this immuneACCESS table in a form limited to in-frame rearrangements. Some clones are lacking; in checked studies, under half of them reflect an unresolved V gene, and why the rest are absent is not known. Here the sample has some 140,000 clones; roughly nine tenths occur a single time. 9% to 9.5% of the sample belongs to the ten largest clones. Sequenced material: PBMCs. The receptors come from a woman aged 18-29 years in good health and CMV-seropositive.

The genes are TRBV15 and TRBJ1-5; weak D call: TRBD1 (6 bases). The CDR3 is 17 residues long. V shed 1 base and J shed 2 bases, with 15 bases lying between them. Germline CDR1 and CDR2: LNHNV and YYDKDF (reference sequence). The CDR3 loop reads CATSRGITGSGNQPQHF. Here the CDR3 DNA reads TGTGCCACCAGCAGAGGGATCACAGGGAGTGGCAATCAGCCCCAGCATTTT.

The V call is TRBV6-4, the J call TRBJ2-7, with TRBD1 as a possible D gene (6 bases). The CDR3 has 13 amino acids. CDR1 MRHNA and CDR2 SNTAGT come from the germline V gene. Trimming took 6 bases from V and 3 from J, leaving 12 bases between them. The CDR3 DNA reads as TGTGCCAGCAGGCAGGGGTCCAGCTACGAGCAGTACTTC. As protein: CASRQGSSYEQYF.

As regards this clone: This same CDR3 is encoded by further DNA sequences in the sample. The V and J genes are TRBV29-1 and TRBJ2-7; D gene uncertain. CDR1 is SQVTM and CDR2 is ANQGSEA in the germline V gene. The V gene lost 5 bases and the J gene lost 1 base, with 9 bases spanning the gap. The CDR3 is 12 amino acids. This chain's CDR3 is CSVSRGSYEQYF. Here the CDR3 DNA reads TGCAGCGTTTCGCGAGGTTCCTACGAGCAGTACTTC.

The genes are TRBV5-1 and TRBJ1-6; 8 bases agree with TRBD1. The CDR3 length is 20 residues. With V trimmed by 0 bases and J by 1 base, 12 bases remained unmatched. The germline CDR1 and CDR2 sequences are SGHRS and YFSETQ. For the CDR3, the DNA is TGCGCCAGCAGCTTGGCGGCAGGGGGCGCGTTTGGGTCCTATAATTCACCCCTCCACTTT. Translating it yields CASSLAAGGAFGSYNSPLHF.

The chain couples TRBV4-2 to TRBJ2-7; perhaps TRBD2 as D (6 bases). Trimming left V 1 base short and J 0 bases short, with 13 bases between. This CDR3 is 16 amino acids long. The germline CDR1 and CDR2 sequences are LGHNA and YNFKEQ. CDR3 nucleotide sequence: TGTGCCAGCAGCCAAGCTTCCTTAGCGGACTCCTACGAGCAGTACTTC. This encodes CASSQASLADSYEQYF.

CDR3 loop: CASMRGLQETQYF. CDR3 sequence (DNA): TGTGCCAGCATGAGGGGACTCCAAGAGACCCAGTACTTC. The rearrangement links TRBV6-1 to TRBJ2-5, with D tentatively TRBD2 (6 bases). Germline V gives CDR1 MNHNS, CDR2 SASEGT. This CDR3 has 13 amino acids. Trimming removed 7 bases at V and 1 base at J, with 10 bases between.